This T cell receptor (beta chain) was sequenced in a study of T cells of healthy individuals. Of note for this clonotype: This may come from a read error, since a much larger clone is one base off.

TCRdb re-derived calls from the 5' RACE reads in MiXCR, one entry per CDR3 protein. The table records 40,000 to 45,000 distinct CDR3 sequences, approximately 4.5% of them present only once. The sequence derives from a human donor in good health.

The CDR3 region has the DNA TGTGCCTGCAGCTTGGACTTCAATGAGCAGTTCTTC. Translating gives CACSLDFNEQFF. V usage is TRBV7-2 and J usage is TRBJ2-1; maybe TRBD2 (5 bases). The germline V gene encodes CDR1 SGHTA and CDR2 FQGNSA. The CDR3 loop spans 12 amino acids.